The 17 T cell receptor beta chains in this list originate from one sample, sequenced in a study of T cell responses to AZD1222 COVID-19 vaccine. Generated by immunoSEQ multiplex PCR, the TCRdb table keeps only in-frame clones and is missing some. The data show about 100,000 clones, with about nine tenths seen just once and approximately 1.2% held by the top ten. This sample comprised peripheral blood, obtained on day 0 of AZD1222 vaccination. These receptors all stem from an adult in good health.

J is TRBJ1-2 and V is TRBV7-9; D is unresolved. Germline lookup yields CDR1 SEHNR and CDR2 FQNEAQ (reference sequence). The length of the CDR3 is 15 residues. Trimming removed 2 bases at V and 2 bases at J, with 12 bases between. As DNA, the CDR3 is TGTGCCAGCAGCTTACCACTCCCAGGAAACTATGGCTACACCTTC. Translated, it gives CASSLPLPGNYGYTF.

This rearrangement joins TRBV7-9 to TRBJ2-1; D not resolved. The CDR3 totals 12 residues. V lost 6 bases and J lost 6, with 9 bases in between. Germline V lookup: CDR1 SEHNR, CDR2 FQNEAQ (reference sequence). The CDR3 sequence: CASRRTSNEQFF. CDR3 sequence (DNA): TGTGCCAGCAGGCGAACTTCCAATGAGCAGTTCTTC.

The chain joins TRBV5-6 to TRBJ2-3; 7 nucleotides align to TRBD2. V shed 4 bases and J 3 bases; nucleotides not matched to a gene: 11. This CDR3 contains 16 residues. From germline, CDR1 is SGHDT and CDR2 YYEEEE. In DNA form, the CDR3 reads TGTGCCAGCAGCCCATTGGGAGGGAGGTGGACAGATACGCAGTATTTT. This translates into CASSPLGGRWTDTQYF.

This chain connects TRBV11-2 to TRBJ1-1; 9 bases agree with TRBD1. The germline CDR1 and CDR2 sequences are SGHAT and FQNNGV. The CDR3 consists of 14 residues. The V gene end was trimmed by 3 bases and the J gene end by 5 bases; junction bases not matched to a gene: 4. The CDR3 DNA reads TGTGCCAGCAGCTTCGGGACAGGGAGAACTGAAGCTTTCTTT. Protein sequence: CASSFGTGRTEAFF.

This chain links TRBV28 with TRBJ1-4, with a possible D match to TRBD1 (6 bases). Between the trimmed V and J ends, which lost 8 bases and 7 bases, there was a span of 17 bases. The CDR3 loop spans 14 amino acids. Germline CDR1 and CDR2: MDHEN and SYDVKM. CDR3 loop: CASALGTGREKLFF. CDR3 nucleotide sequence: TGTGCCAGCGCCCTGGGAACAGGGCGTGAAAAACTGTTTTTT.

This chain connects TRBV9 to TRBJ1-6; TRBD1 is a possible D gene (6 bases). The CDR3 loop spans 15 amino acids. CDR1 is SGDLS, CDR2 YYNGEE, per germline. Trimming removed 2 bases at V and 10 bases at J, with 16 bases between. In nucleotides, the CDR3 is TGTGCCAGCAGCGTTGGCCAGGGGTTAGGGTCACCCCTCCACTTT. The encoded protein is CASSVGQGLGSPLHF.

The chain uses TRBV27 and TRBJ2-3; D possibly corresponds to TRBD2 (5 bases). The germline CDR1 and CDR2 sequences are MNHEY and SMNVEV (reference sequence). This CDR3 contains 12 residues. V was clipped by 4 bases and J by 8 bases, with 10 bases between them. In DNA, the CDR3 is TGTGCCAGCAGTTCCTATGCGGGTACGCAGTATTTT. It specifies CASSSYAGTQYF.

The rearrangement joins TRBV13 to TRBJ2-1; 9 positions match TRBD1. The CDR3 has 18 amino acids. Germline CDR1 reads PRHDT; CDR2 reads FYEKMQ (reference sequence). With 1 base clipped from V and 9 bases from J, the junction kept 16 bases outside the gene matches. CDR3 in DNA: TGTGCCAGCAGCTTAGTGTCGGGACAGGGCTCGATCTTTGGTGAGCAGTTCTTC. Amino acid sequence: CASSLVSGQGSIFGEQFF.

The rearrangement links TRBV7-2 to TRBJ2-7; D not resolved. CDR3 length equals 14 residues. V lost 4 bases, J lost 4 bases, and 14 bases lay in between. Germline V lookup: CDR1 SGHTA, CDR2 FQGNSA. In nucleotides, the CDR3 is TGTGCCAGCAGCTCCCGTGCTGTCTTGTACGAGCAGTACTTC. It translates to CASSSRAVLYEQYF.

This chain uses TRBV5-6 with TRBJ2-3, with TRBD2 matching 7 bases. V shed 3 bases and J 14 bases; nucleotides not matched to a gene: 15. Germline CDR1 is SGHDT and CDR2 is YYEEEE. The CDR3 sequence is 14 residues long. CDR3: CASSSRRQPGLRYF. The CDR3, as DNA: TGTGCCAGCAGCTCGCGTAGGCAACCGGGACTACGGTATTTT.

This chain links TRBV13 with TRBJ2-1; 13 bases are a match to TRBD2. Trimming at V came to 3 bases and at J to 15 bases, leaving 11 bases not matched to a gene. This CDR3 contains 15 residues. Looked up from germline, CDR1 is PRHDT and CDR2 is FYEKMQ (reference sequence). This CDR3 is CASSFRRGLAGPPFF. CDR3 coding DNA: TGTGCCAGCAGCTTCCGCCGGGGACTAGCGGGGCCTCCGTTCTTC.

This chain uses TRBV12-3 or TRBV12-4 with TRBJ2-1; D is uncertain. V lost 9 bases and J lost 0, with 9 bases in between. The CDR3 sequence is 13 residues long. The CDR3 protein is CASGRTSYNEQFF. The DNA of the CDR3 is TGTGCCAGTGGCCGGACCTCCTACAATGAGCAGTTCTTC.

The rearrangement uses TRBV5-4 and TRBJ1-3; D perhaps matches TRBD1 (5 bases). The germline CDR1 and CDR2 sequences are SGHNT and YYREEE (reference sequence). The CDR3 sequence is 16 residues long. V was pared by 4 bases and J by 8 bases, with 22 bases between. The CDR3 reads CASSRAGVQMADTIYF. CDR3 coding DNA: TGTGCCAGCAGCCGGGCGGGGGTTCAGATGGCGGACACCATATATTTT. Complete variable domain (other parts from reference TRBV5-4 and TRBJ1-3): ETGVTQSPTHLIKTRGQQVTLRCSSQSGHNTVSWYQQALGQGPQFIFQYYREEENGRGNFPPRFSGLQFPNYSSELNVNALELDDSALYLCASSRAGVQMADTIYFGEGSWLTVV.

The chain links TRBV30 to TRBJ1-1; D gene uncertain. In germline, CDR1 is GTSNPN, CDR2 SVGIG (reference sequence). The CDR3 is 13 amino acids. V lost 4 bases and J lost 2, with 11 bases in between. CDR3 bases: TGTGCCTGGACAGCCCTAGCCAACACTGAAGCTTTCTTT. It yields the protein CAWTALANTEAFF.

V is TRBV2 and J is TRBJ1-3; the D is unclear. V was clipped by 2 bases and J by 4 bases, with 9 bases between them. Germline lookup yields CDR1 SNHLY and CDR2 FYNNEI. This CDR3 contains 14 residues. CDR3 sequence: CASSERRPGNTIYF. CDR3 coding DNA: TGTGCCAGCAGTGAAAGGCGCCCGGGAAACACCATATATTTT. The full variable domain, completed using reference TRBV2 and TRBJ1-3, is EPEVTQTPSHQVTQMGQEVILRCVPISNHLYFYWYRQILGQKVEFLVSFYNNEISEKSEIFDDQFSVERPDGSNFTLKIRSTKLEDSAMYFCASSERRPGNTIYFGEGSWLTVV.

The chain employs TRBV4-1 and TRBJ1-4, with unresolved D. V was clipped by 2 bases and J by 8 bases, with 18 bases between them. The CDR3 has 16 residues. Germline V gives CDR1 MGHRA, CDR2 YSYEKL. As DNA, the CDR3 is TGCGCCAGCAGCCAATCGTACAGAGATCTTAAAGAAAAACTGTTTTTT. Encoded protein: CASSQSYRDLKEKLFF.

This chain uses TRBV7-8 with TRBJ1-5; D is undetermined. There are 16 residues in the CDR3. Germline CDR1 SGHVS, CDR2 FQNEAQ. V lost 4 bases and J 4 bases, leaving 17 bases between the germline ends. The CDR3 is CASSSFGQAYNQPQHF. In DNA form, the CDR3 reads TGTGCCAGCAGCTCCTTTGGGCAGGCCTATAATCAGCCCCAGCATTTT.